One and the same sample provided the 5 T cell receptor beta chains below, sequenced in a study of human T cells and chemical hapten exposure. TCRdb redid the calling of the RACE reads with MiXCR, one entry per CDR3 protein. The sample lists tens of thousands of distinct CDR3 sequences, 9.5% to 10% occurring once. Time point indicated: pre-sensitization, week 0. The treatment was: therapeutic diphenylcyclopropenone sensitization with weekly scalp DPC. Material: whole blood, obtained in connection with sensitization to the hapten diphenylcyclopropenone (DPC). The receptors were gathered from a man aged 40-49 years with alopecia areata. Some clones in this sample may be carry-over from other donors' samples.

Points on this clonotype: The junction departs from the called germline gene at one end, perhaps through a read error. The rearrangement uses TRBV11-2 and TRBJ2-7, with 9 nucleotides matching TRBD2. The CDR3 length is 15 residues. Germline CDR1 is SGHAT and CDR2 is FQNNGV. This CDR3 is CANSLAGDPSYEQYF. For the CDR3, the DNA is TGTGCCAACAGCTTAGCGGGAGACCCCTCCTACGAGCAGTACTTC. The full variable domain, its missing parts supplied by reference TRBV11-2 and TRBJ2-7, is EAGVAQSPRYKIIEKRQSVAFWCNPISGHATLYWYQQILGQGPKLLIQFQNNGVVDDSQLPKDRFSAERLKGVDSTLKIQPAKLEDSAVYLCANSLAGDPSYEQYFGPGTRLTVT.

This clonotype has ten or more counts. The rearrangement uses TRBV20-1 and TRBJ2-1; 9 nucleotides agree with TRBD1. The germline V gene has CDR1 DFQATT and CDR2 SNEGSKA (reference sequence). With 2 bases clipped from V and 7 bases from J, the junction kept 6 bases outside the gene matches. The CDR3 is 14 residues long. CDR3 sequence reads: CSARWDRATNEQFF. The CDR3 nucleotides are TGCAGTGCTAGATGGGACAGGGCCACGAATGAGCAGTTCTTC.

The sample holds many counts of this clonotype. The rearrangement uses TRBV6-2 or TRBV6-3 and TRBJ2-3, with TRBD2 matching over 13 bases. This CDR3 is 15 amino acids long. The ends lost 5 bases at V and 11 bases at J; junction bases unmatched: 10. The V gene's germline CDR1 is MNHEY and CDR2 SVGEGT. CDR3 sequence: CASSRGLAGKDWQYF. The DNA for the CDR3 is TGTGCCAGCAGTAGGGGACTAGCGGGAAAAGACTGGCAGTATTTT.

This clonotype turned up a few times. The chain is built from TRBV28 and TRBJ1-1, with D tentatively TRBD1 (5 bases). The CDR3 sequence is 14 residues long. Germline V CDR1 and CDR2: MDHEN, SYDVKM. V was clipped by 3 bases and J by 6 bases, with 14 bases between them. The CDR3 sequence is CASSLVTAPAEAFF. The CDR3 nucleotides are TGTGCCAGCAGTTTGGTGACAGCTCCGGCTGAAGCTTTCTTT.

This clonotype has more than one count but fewer than ten. The CDR3: CASSEALDRAWYNEQFF. The CDR3 bases are TGTGCCAGCAGTGAAGCCTTAGACAGGGCCTGGTACAATGAGCAGTTCTTC. V is TRBV25-1 and J is TRBJ2-1; 7 bases fit TRBD1. V was pared by 2 bases and J by 4 bases, with 11 bases of the junction left unmatched. Germline V CDR1 and CDR2: MGHDK, SYGVNS. CDR3 length: 17 amino acids. Looking up the rest from reference TRBV25-1 and TRBJ2-1 gives the full variable domain: EADIYQTPRYLVIGTGKKITLECSQTMGHDKMYWYQQDPGMELHLIHYSYGVNSTEKGDLSSESTVSRIRTEHFPLTLESARPSHTSQYLCASSEALDRAWYNEQFFGPGTRLTVL.